Listed below are T cell receptor beta chains from one sample, sequenced in a study of preoperative IRX-2 immunotherapy in early breast cancer. Profiling relied on immunoSEQ multiplex PCR, and the TCRdb table lists in-frame clones only, not all of them. The sample includes some 35,000 clones, roughly four fifths of them seen just once. Specimen: lymph node tissue, collected after IRX-2 immunotherapy. Receptors originate from a human donor with breast cancer. Each CDR3 is given with its conserved first and last residue. A D gene is named only where the DNA matches it firmly. Some rows mark clone size as missing; the rest say once, few, many or name a class of expanded clone.

TRBJ1-1 | few | TRBD1 | TRBV29-1 | CSVDRTGDPNTEAFF | TGCAGCGTTGATCGGACAGGGGACCCAAACACTGAAGCTTTCTTT
TRBJ2-2 | - | TRBD1 | TRBV9 | CASSEQGVSTGELFF | TGTGCCAGCAGTGAACAGGGGGTGAGCACCGGGGAGCTGTTTTTT
TRBJ2-2 | - | - | TRBV5-1 | CASRAGAGTGELFF | TGCGCCAGCAGAGCCGGGGCCGGAACCGGGGAGCTGTTTTTT
TRBJ2-1 | once | - | TRBV6-4 | CAITQINEQFF | TGTGCCATCACTCAGATTAATGAGCAGTTCTTC
TRBJ2-5 | - | - | TRBV5-1 | CASSIQGSFETQYF | TGCGCCAGCAGCATACAGGGTTCGTTCGAGACCCAGTACTTC
TRBJ1-6 | - | - | TRBV28 | CASAPLGGGRNSPLHF | TGTGCCAGCGCACCCCTTGGTGGGGGGAGGAATTCACCCCTCCACTTT
TRBJ2-1 | few | - | TRBV6-8 | CASSPRVGEQFF | TGTGCCAGCAGCCCCAGGGTGGGAGAGCAGTTCTTC
TRBJ2-3 | - | TRBD1 | TRBV6-8 | CASRDRLGQGEDTQYF | TGTGCCAGCAGGGATAGGTTAGGACAGGGGGAAGATACGCAGTATTTT
TRBJ1-4 | - | - | TRBV5-1 | CASSLRRGSTNEKLFF | TGCGCCAGCAGCTTGCGCCGAGGGTCAACTAATGAAAAACTGTTTTTT
TRBJ1-5 | - | - | TRBV19 | CASSQSNQPQHF | TGTGCCAGTAGTCAGAGCAATCAGCCCCAGCATTTT
TRBJ1-5 | - | - | TRBV1 | CASSQETGGSNQPQHF | TGCGCCAGCAGCCAAGAGACGGGGGGAAGCAATCAGCCCCAGCATTTT
TRBJ2-2 | few | TRBD1 | TRBV11-3 | CASSLGQGITGELFF | TGTGCCAGCAGCTTGGGACAGGGGATAACCGGGGAGCTGTTTTTT
TRBJ1-5 | - | - | TRBV19 | CASSTTVAQPQHF | TGTGCCAGTAGCACGACAGTTGCTCAGCCCCAGCATTTT
TRBJ1-3 | - | TRBD1 | TRBV5-1 | CASSPDRGSGNTIYF | TGCGCCAGCAGCCCGGACAGGGGATCGGGAAACACCATATATTTT
TRBJ1-1 | - | TRBD1 | TRBV19 | CASSILSPGQGAGSEAFF | TGTGCCAGTAGTATTTTGTCTCCGGGACAGGGGGCGGGTAGTGAAGCTTTCTTT
TRBJ1-4 | - | - | TRBV11-3 | CASSLERGQGWRYEKLFF | TGTGCCAGCAGCTTAGAGAGAGGCCAGGGGTGGCGGTATGAAAAACTGTTTTTT
TRBJ1-2 | - | - | TRBV7-1 | CASSLVAGVYGYTF | TGTGCCAGCAGCTTAGTTGCAGGGGTCTATGGCTACACCTTC
TRBJ1-2 | medium-sized | - | TRBV11-3 | CASSLPEPDNYGYTF | TGTGCCAGCAGCTTGCCGGAGCCCGATAACTATGGCTACACCTTC
TRBJ2-1 | - | - | TRBV11-3 | CASSLGTGYNEQFF | TGTGCCAGCAGCTTAGGGACGGGCTACAATGAGCAGTTCTTC
TRBJ1-1 | - | - | TRBV6-8 | CAIRGTGSTEAFF | TGTGCCATCAGAGGGACTGGGAGCACTGAAGCTTTCTTT
TRBJ2-5 | - | TRBD1 | TRBV11-3 | CASSIYPDRGKETQYF | TGTGCCAGCAGCATCTACCCCGACAGGGGGAAAGAGACCCAGTACTTC
TRBJ2-2 | - | - | TRBV5-1 | CASSFEGPNTGELFF | TGCGCCAGCAGCTTCGAAGGCCCGAACACCGGGGAGCTGTTTTTT
TRBJ1-5 | - | - | TRBV10-1 | CASLRLEYSNQPQHF | TGCGCCAGCCTCCGTTTGGAGTATAGCAATCAGCCCCAGCATTTT
TRBJ2-5 | - | - | TRBV7-2 | CASDSIGHETQYF | TGTGCCAGCGATTCGATAGGGCACGAGACCCAGTACTTC
TRBJ1-2 | - | - | TRBV28 | CASSLWMGIDGYTF | TGTGCCAGCAGTTTATGGATGGGCATAGATGGCTACACCTTC